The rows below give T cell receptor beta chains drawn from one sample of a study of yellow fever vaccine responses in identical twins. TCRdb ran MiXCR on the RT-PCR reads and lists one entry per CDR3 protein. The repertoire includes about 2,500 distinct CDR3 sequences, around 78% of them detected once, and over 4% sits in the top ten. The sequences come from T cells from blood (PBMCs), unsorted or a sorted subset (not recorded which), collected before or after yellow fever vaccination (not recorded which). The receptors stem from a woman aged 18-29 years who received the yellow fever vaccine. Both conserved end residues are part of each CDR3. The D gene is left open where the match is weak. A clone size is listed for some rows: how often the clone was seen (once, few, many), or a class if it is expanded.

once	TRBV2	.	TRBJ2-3	CASSDADTQYF	TGTGCCAGCAGTGATGCAGATACGCAGTATTTT
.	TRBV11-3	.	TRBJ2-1	CASSLVKLGQRKNYNEQFF	TGTGCCAGCAGCTTAGTAAAACTGGGACAACGGAAGAACTACAATGAGCAGTTCTTC
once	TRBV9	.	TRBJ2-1	CASSARGGEQFF	TGTGCCAGCAGCGCGAGGGGTGGTGAGCAGTTCTTC
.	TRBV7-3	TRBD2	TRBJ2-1	CASSRGLAGHNEQFF	TGTGCCAGCAGCCGGGGACTAGCGGGACACAATGAGCAGTTCTTC
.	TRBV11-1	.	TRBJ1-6	CASSFIGGSGNSYNSPLHF	TGTGCCAGCAGCTTCATCGGGGGGAGTGGCAACTCCTATAATTCACCCCTCCACTTT
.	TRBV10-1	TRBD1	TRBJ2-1	CASSERPGQVYNEQFF	TGCGCCAGCAGTGAGCGGCCGGGACAGGTCTACAATGAGCAGTTCTTC
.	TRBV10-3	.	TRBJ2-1	CAISGSGTQISYNEQFF	TGTGCCATCAGTGGTTCCGGGACACAGATCTCCTACAATGAGCAGTTCTTC
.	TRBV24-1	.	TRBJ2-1	CATSDLSLSYNEQFF	TGTGCCACCAGTGATTTGTCGCTCAGCTACAATGAGCAGTTCTTC
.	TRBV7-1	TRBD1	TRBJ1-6	CASSSGQPNSPLHF	TGTGCCAGCAGCTCGGGACAGCCAAATTCACCCCTCCACTTT
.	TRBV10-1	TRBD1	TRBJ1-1	CASSESRDREAFF	TGCGCCAGCAGTGAGTCCCGGGACAGGGAAGCTTTCTTT
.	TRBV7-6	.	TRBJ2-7	CASSKNREYEQYF	TGTGCCAGCAGCAAAAACAGGGAATACGAGCAGTACTTC
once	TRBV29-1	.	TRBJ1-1	CSVRAPGREAFF	TGCAGCGTGAGGGCACCTGGGAGGGAAGCTTTCTTT
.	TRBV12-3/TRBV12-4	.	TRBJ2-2	CASSPRSTNTGELFF	TGTGCCAGCAGTCCAAGAAGTACGAACACCGGGGAGCTGTTTTTT
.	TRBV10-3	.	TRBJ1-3	CAISELQGPGNTIYF	TGTGCCATCAGTGAGTTGCAGGGTCCTGGAAACACCATATATTTT
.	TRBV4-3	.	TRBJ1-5	CASSLDGMSNQPQHF	TGCGCCAGCAGCCTGGACGGTATGAGCAATCAGCCCCAGCATTTT
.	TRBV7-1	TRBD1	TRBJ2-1	CASSSEGWTGSYNEQFF	TGTGCCAGCAGCTCAGAGGGGTGGACAGGGTCGTACAATGAGCAGTTCTTC
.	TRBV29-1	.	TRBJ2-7	CSVEAGLDPYEQYF	TGCAGCGTTGAAGCGGGATTAGACCCCTACGAGCAGTACTTC
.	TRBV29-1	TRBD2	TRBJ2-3	CSVEGTSGSTDTQYF	TGCAGCGTTGAGGGGACTAGCGGGAGTACAGATACGCAGTATTTT
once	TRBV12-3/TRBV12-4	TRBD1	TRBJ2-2	CASSPSGQGSPGELFF	TGTGCCAGCAGTCCCTCGGGACAGGGTTCGCCCGGGGAGCTGTTTTTT
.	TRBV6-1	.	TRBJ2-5	CASSVSRYQETQYF	TGTGCCAGCAGTGTTAGCCGGTACCAAGAGACCCAGTACTTC
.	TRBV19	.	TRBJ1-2	CASSPRQGSTGYTF	TGTGCCAGTAGTCCCCGACAAGGTTCTACTGGCTACACCTTC
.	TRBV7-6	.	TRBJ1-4	CASSGLAQREEKLFF	TGTGCCAGCAGCGGCTTGGCCCAGAGGGAAGAAAAACTGTTTTTT
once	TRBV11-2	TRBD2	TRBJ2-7	CASSLSGTIHEQYF	TGTGCCAGCAGCCTCTCCGGGACTATCCACGAGCAGTACTTC
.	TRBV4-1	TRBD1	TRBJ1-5	CASSFQTGNQPQHF	TGCGCCAGCAGCTTCCAGACAGGGAATCAGCCCCAGCATTTT
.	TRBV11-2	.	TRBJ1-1	CASSLHRVTEAFF	TGTGCCAGCAGCTTACACAGGGTCACTGAAGCTTTCTTT
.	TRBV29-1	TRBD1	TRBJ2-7	CSVEDLSTGNYEQYF	TGCAGCGTTGAAGATCTTTCGACAGGGAACTACGAGCAGTACTTC
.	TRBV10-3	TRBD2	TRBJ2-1	CAISVASGGYNEQFF	TGTGCCATCAGTGTCGCTAGCGGGGGTTACAATGAGCAGTTCTTC
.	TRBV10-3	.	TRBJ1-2	CAISGGTWTASGYGYTF	TGTGCCATCAGTGGCGGGACTTGGACTGCCTCCGGCTATGGCTACACCTTC
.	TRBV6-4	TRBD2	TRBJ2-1	CASSDLAGGNNEQFF	TGTGCCAGCAGTGACCTAGCGGGGGGTAACAATGAGCAGTTCTTC
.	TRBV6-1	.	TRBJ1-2	CASRLTILSGYTF	TGTGCCAGCCGTCTCACCATCCTATCAGGCTACACCTTC
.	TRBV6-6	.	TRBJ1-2	CASSSGGLGGYTF	TGTGCCAGCAGTTCCGGCGGATTGGGAGGCTACACCTTC